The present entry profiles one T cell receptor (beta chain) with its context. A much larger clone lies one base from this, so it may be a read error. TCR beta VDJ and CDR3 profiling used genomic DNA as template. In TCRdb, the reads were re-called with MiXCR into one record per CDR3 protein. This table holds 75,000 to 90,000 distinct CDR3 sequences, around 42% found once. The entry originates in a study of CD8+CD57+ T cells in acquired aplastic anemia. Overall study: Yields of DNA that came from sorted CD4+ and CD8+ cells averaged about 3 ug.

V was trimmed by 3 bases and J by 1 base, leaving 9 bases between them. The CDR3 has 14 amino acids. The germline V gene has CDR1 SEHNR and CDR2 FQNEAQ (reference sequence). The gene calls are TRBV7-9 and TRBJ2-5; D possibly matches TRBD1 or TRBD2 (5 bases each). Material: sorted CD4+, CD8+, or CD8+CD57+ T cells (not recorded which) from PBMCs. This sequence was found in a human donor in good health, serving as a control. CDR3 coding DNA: TGTGCCAGCAGCTTCCCGAGGGGCCAAGAGACCCAGTACTTC. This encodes CASSFPRGQETQYF.